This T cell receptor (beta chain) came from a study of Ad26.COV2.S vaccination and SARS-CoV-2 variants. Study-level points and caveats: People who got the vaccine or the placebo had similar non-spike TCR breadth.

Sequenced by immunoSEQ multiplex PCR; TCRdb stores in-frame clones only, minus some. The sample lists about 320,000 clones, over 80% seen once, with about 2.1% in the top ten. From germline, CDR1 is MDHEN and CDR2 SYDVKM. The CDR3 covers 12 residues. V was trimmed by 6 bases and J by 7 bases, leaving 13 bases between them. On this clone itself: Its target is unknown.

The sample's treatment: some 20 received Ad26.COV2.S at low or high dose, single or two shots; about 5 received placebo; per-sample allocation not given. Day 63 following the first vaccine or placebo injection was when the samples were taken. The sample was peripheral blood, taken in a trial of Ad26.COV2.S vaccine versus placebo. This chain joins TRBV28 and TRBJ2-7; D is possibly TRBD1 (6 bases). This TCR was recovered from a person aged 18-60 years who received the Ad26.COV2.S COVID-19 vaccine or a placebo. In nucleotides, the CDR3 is TGTGCCAGCAGCGATACAGGGTGGGAGCAGTACTTC. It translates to CASSDTGWEQYF.